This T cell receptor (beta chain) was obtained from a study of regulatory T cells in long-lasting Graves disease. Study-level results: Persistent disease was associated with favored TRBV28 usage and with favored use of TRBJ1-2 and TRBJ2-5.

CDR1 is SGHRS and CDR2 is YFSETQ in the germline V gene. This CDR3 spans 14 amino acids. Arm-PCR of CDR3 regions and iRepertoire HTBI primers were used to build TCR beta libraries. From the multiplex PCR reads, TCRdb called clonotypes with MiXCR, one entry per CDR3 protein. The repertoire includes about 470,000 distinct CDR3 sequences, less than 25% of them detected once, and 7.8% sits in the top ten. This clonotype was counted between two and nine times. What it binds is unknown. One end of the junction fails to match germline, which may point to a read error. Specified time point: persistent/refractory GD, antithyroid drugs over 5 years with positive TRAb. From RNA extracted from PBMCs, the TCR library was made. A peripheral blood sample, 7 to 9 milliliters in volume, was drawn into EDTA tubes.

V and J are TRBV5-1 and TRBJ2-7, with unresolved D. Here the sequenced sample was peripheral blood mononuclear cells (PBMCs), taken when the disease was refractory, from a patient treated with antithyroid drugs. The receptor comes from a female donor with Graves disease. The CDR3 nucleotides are TGTGCCAGCAGCTTCTCCACAGAAGCCTACGAGCAGTACTTC. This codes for CASSFSTEAYEQYF. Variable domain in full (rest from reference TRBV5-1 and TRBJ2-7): KAGVTQTPRYLIKTRGQQVTLSCSPISGHRSVSWYQQTPGQGLQFLFEYFSETQRNKGNFPGRFSGRQFSNSRSEMNVSTLELGDSALYLCASSFSTEAYEQYFGPGTRLTVT.